A single sample gave rise to the 2 T cell receptor beta chains below, sequenced in a study of T cell clonality in common variable immunodeficiency. Some clones are missing from TCRdb's copy, which holds only in-frame ones; the method was immunoSEQ multiplex PCR. The record shows about 81,000 clones for this sample, with no singletons present. Specimen: peripheral blood mononuclear cells. Receptors originate from a person between 18 and 70 years old in good health.

This clone was recorded at least ten times. The CDR3 end is not reached by the read, which stops 3 residues before it; the germline J gene fills it in. The rearrangement uses TRBV7-3 and TRBJ1-5; D is uncertain. V lost 1 base and J 6 bases, leaving 13 bases between the germline ends. This CDR3 region has 15 residues. CDR1 SGHTA and CDR2 FQGTGA come from the germline V gene. CDR3 region: CASSLISAGRQPQHF. The covered CDR3 bases are TGTGCCAGCAGCTTAATCTCGGCAGGTCGTCAGCCC.

In its sample, this clone was seen many times. The CDR3 is cut off 3 residues early in the read; its end comes from the germline J gene. V usage is TRBV20-1 and J usage is TRBJ2-7; TRBD2 matches 7 bases. Germline V gene lookup returns CDR1 DFQATT and CDR2 SNEGSKA (reference sequence). V lost 5 bases to trimming and J lost 4 bases; unmatched junction nucleotides: 8. The CDR3 runs 13 residues. CDR3 bases read: TGCAGTGCTCGGACTAGTTCCCCTTACGAG. As protein: CSARTSSPYE. The full-length CDR3 reads as CSARTSSPYEQYF.